The 2 T cell receptor beta chains given below trace back to one sample, sequenced in a study of blood T cell repertoires in COVID-19 (dated by TCRdb to 2020 to 2022). The receptor library was made with the immunoSEQ multiplex PCR assay. TCRdb re-hosts the immuneACCESS table, in-frame sequences only. Its copies lack some clones; in the studies checked, an unresolved V gene accounts for under half of them, and the cause for the rest is not known. A total of around 150,000 clones appear in this sample, 70% to 85% of them only once. The ten largest clones take up over 20% of the sample. The sample taken for sequencing was peripheral blood. These receptors all come from a woman of 80 years or more with acute or convalescent COVID-19.

The chain uses TRBV18 and TRBJ1-3, with TRBD1 identical over 7 bases. This CDR3 spans 14 amino acids. V lost 5 bases, J lost 2 bases, and 3 bases stayed unmatched. The germline CDR1 and CDR2 sequences are KGHSH and LQKENI. CDR3: CASSTTGTGNTIYF. The CDR3 DNA reads TGTGCCAGCTCAACGACAGGGACTGGAAACACCATATATTTT.

This sequence joins TRBV30 and TRBJ1-5; 9 positions match TRBD1. J was trimmed by 5 bases and V by 4 bases; bases with no gene match: 12. Germline V gene lookup returns CDR1 GTSNPN and CDR2 SVGIG (reference sequence). The CDR3 covers 16 residues. CDR3 sequence reads: CAWTQAGQGNYQPQHF. DNA of the CDR3: TGTGCCTGGACACAGGCGGGACAGGGAAATTATCAGCCCCAGCATTTT.